The 10 T cell receptor beta chains below come from one sample, sequenced in a study of T-cell reconstitution after alpha-beta-depleted transplantation in children. Unique molecular identifiers were used in preparing the TCRbeta library. TCRdb re-derived calls from the PCR reads in MiXCR, one entry per CDR3 protein. The repertoire holds around 500,000 distinct CDR3 sequences, 9.5% to 15% seen once, with around 6.1% in the top ten. Sequences were derived from PBMCs from the stem cell graft donor, sampled from the stem cell graft. The receptors come from a human donor who donated a stem cell graft to a child with combined immunodeficiency.

With respect to this clonotype: One end of the junction varies from germline; a read error may be responsible. The V and J genes are TRBV12-3 or TRBV12-4 and TRBJ2-7; D is possibly TRBD1 or TRBD2 (5 bases each). This CDR3 has 11 residues. CDR3 bases: TGTGCCAGCAGCACCGAACGGGACCCCGTTTTC. This gives the protein CASSTERDPVF.

There are many counts of this clonotype. The CDR3 bases are TGTGCCATCAGTGAGACCAACTCCTACGAGCAGTACTTC. Translating it yields CAISETNSYEQYF. V usage is TRBV10-3 and J usage is TRBJ2-7; D unclear. CDR3 length: 13 residues. Germline V gene data show CDR1 as ENHRY and CDR2 as SYGVKD. Trimming removed 2 bases from V and 0 bases from J, with 5 bases in between.

This clonotype came up a few times. The chain is built from TRBV6-1 and TRBJ2-7; the D is unclear. V was trimmed by 8 bases and J by 1 base, leaving 12 bases between them. CDR3 length: 13 amino acids. Germline CDR1 reads MNHNS; CDR2 reads SASEGT. The DNA for the CDR3 is TGTGCCAGCTCAATTAGGCGATCCTACGAGCAGTACTTC. It codes for CASSIRRSYEQYF.

The chain joins TRBV20-1 to TRBJ2-1, with a tentative D call TRBD2 (5 bases). V was shortened by 1 base and J by 9 bases, with 7 bases between the two germline ends. CDR3 length: 11 residues. The germline gives CDR1 DFQATT, CDR2 SNEGSKA (reference sequence). CDR3 nucleotide sequence: TGCAGTGCTAGAGCCGAGGGTGAGCAGTTCTTC. This translates into CSARAEGEQFF.

This sequence joins TRBV7-9 and TRBJ2-7, with 9 nucleotides matching TRBD1. Unmatched junction bases numbered 6, after V lost 1 base and J lost 5 bases. Germline-derived CDR1 and CDR2 are SEHNR and FQNEAQ (reference sequence). This CDR3 is 15 amino acids long. CDR3 region: CASSLVGTGQHEQYF. DNA for the CDR3: TGTGCCAGCAGCTTAGTGGGGACAGGGCAGCACGAGCAGTACTTC.

The sample holds a few counts of this clonotype. The chain joins TRBV20-1 to TRBJ2-5; 8 bases line up with TRBD2. Germline V lookup: CDR1 DFQATT, CDR2 SNEGSKA (reference sequence). The CDR3 sequence is 15 residues long. The trim removed 7 bases at V and 5 bases at J, leaving 15 bases unmatched. The CDR3 reads CSGRVGAGDWETQYF. The CDR3 DNA reads as TGCAGTGGCAGGGTAGGAGCGGGAGATTGGGAGACCCAGTACTTC.

This clonotype came up many times. This chain links TRBV12-3 or TRBV12-4 with TRBJ1-1; 7 bases agree with TRBD1. V was pared by 3 bases and J by 1 base, with 11 bases of the junction left unmatched. CDR3 length: 17 residues. The DNA for the CDR3 is TGTGCCAGCAGTTTCAGGGGGGATGGTAGGAGGAACACTGAAGCTTTCTTT. It is translated as CASSFRGDGRRNTEAFF.

Comment on this clonotype: Just one base apart from a much larger clone, this may be a read error. The J gene is TRBJ2-2, the V gene TRBV15; possibly TRBD2 for D (5 bases). Germline values: CDR1 LNHNV, CDR2 YYDKDF (reference sequence). The CDR3 consists of 14 residues. The V end lost 7 bases, the J end lost 4 bases, and 13 bases lay between the germline ends. CDR3 nucleotide sequence: TGTGCCACCATCAGCGGACGGGCCACCGGGGAGCTGTTTTTT. Its translation is CATISGRATGELFF.

This clonotype was seen a few times. The rearrangement joins TRBV12-5 to TRBJ2-1, with a weak D call TRBD1 (6 bases). V was shortened by 1 base and J by 0 bases, with 13 bases between the two germline ends. Per the germline V gene, CDR1 is LGHNT and CDR2 is FRNRAP. The CDR3 consists of 17 residues. CDR3: CASGLDRARSSYNEQFF. The CDR3 DNA reads as TGTGCTAGTGGTTTGGACAGGGCGAGGAGCTCCTACAATGAGCAGTTCTTC.

This clonotype was detected ten times or more. This chain joins TRBV12-3 or TRBV12-4 and TRBJ2-1, with D perhaps matching TRBD1 (5 bases). V dropped 1 base and J dropped 2 bases, with 15 bases sitting between them. The CDR3 loop spans 17 amino acids. The CDR3 region has the DNA TGTGCCAGCAGTTTAGAGGGGAACTCGGCGACCTACAATGAGCAGTTCTTC. As protein: CASSLEGNSATYNEQFF.